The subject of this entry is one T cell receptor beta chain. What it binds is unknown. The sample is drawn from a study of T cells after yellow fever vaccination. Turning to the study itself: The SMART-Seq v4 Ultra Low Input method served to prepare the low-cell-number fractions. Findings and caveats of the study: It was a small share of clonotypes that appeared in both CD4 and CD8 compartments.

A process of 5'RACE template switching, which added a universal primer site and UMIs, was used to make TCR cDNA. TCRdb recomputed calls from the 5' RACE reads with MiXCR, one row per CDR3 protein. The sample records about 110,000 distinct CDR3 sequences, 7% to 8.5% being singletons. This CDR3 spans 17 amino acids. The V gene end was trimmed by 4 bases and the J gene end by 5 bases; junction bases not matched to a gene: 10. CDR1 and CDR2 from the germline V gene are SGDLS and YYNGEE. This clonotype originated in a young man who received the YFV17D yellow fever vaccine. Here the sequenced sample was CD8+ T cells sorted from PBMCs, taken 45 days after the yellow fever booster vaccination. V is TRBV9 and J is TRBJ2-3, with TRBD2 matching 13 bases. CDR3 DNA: TGTGCCAGCAGCTCCGGCCGGACTAGCGGGAGAGAAGATACGCAGTATTTT. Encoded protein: CASSSGRTSGREDTQYF.